Below are 24 T cell receptor beta chains sequenced from a single sample in a study of blood T cell repertoires in COVID-19. Assay: immunoSEQ multiplex PCR; the TCRdb copy retains only in-frame clones and omits some. The data contain 180,000 or so clones, almost 85% of them singletons. Sequencing was performed on peripheral blood. The receptors derive from a human donor with acute or convalescent COVID-19. The donor label of this sample is uncertain.

V is TRBV7-2 and J is TRBJ2-4; 8 nucleotides agree with TRBD1. The CDR3 consists of 16 residues. Unmatched junction bases numbered 14, after V lost 5 bases and J lost 8 bases. Germline V gene lookup returns CDR1 SGHTA and CDR2 FQGNSA. CDR3 in amino acids: CASSVRADRVRDIQYF. As DNA, the CDR3 is TGTGCCAGCAGCGTTCGGGCGGACAGGGTGAGGGACATTCAGTACTTC.

The table lists this clone with a few counts. The same CDR3 also results from other DNA sequences found in this sample. The genes are TRBV18 and TRBJ1-1, with TRBD1 matching 8 bases. The ends lost 0 bases at V and 8 bases at J; junction bases unmatched: 8. The CDR3 spans 15 residues. Germline CDR1 and CDR2: KGHSH and LQKENI. The CDR3 sequence: CASSPPQGAKAEAFF. DNA of the CDR3: TGTGCCAGCTCACCACCGCAGGGGGCAAAAGCCGAAGCTTTCTTT.

The gene calls are TRBV7-2 and TRBJ1-2; possibly TRBD1 for D (5 bases). The CDR3 contains 16 residues. Trimming took off 4 bases at V and 6 bases at J, with 21 bases between the two ends. Germline V gene sequence: CDR1 SGHTA, CDR2 FQGNSA. In DNA form, the CDR3 reads TGTGCCAGCAGCTCGGGGGAGGGACCTCGGTCCGATGGCTACACCTTC. Its protein product is CASSSGEGPRSDGYTF.

To note about this clone: Other DNA sequences within the sample encode an identical CDR3. V usage is TRBV6-5 and J usage is TRBJ1-5; 11 bases are shared with TRBD1. The junction had 2 bases not matched to a gene; V was cut back by 6 bases and J by 1 base. There are 15 residues in the CDR3. Per germline, CDR1 MNHEY and CDR2 SVGAGI. The CDR3 reads CASSRTGGSNQPQHF. CDR3 in DNA: TGTGCCAGCAGCCGGACAGGGGGCAGCAATCAGCCCCAGCATTTT.

This clone was detected only once. The rearrangement links TRBV11-2 to TRBJ2-1; D is ambiguous. V was trimmed by 4 bases and J by 3 bases, leaving 16 bases between them. This CDR3 is built from 16 residues. Germline V lookup: CDR1 SGHAT, CDR2 FQNNGV. CDR3 amino acids: CASSSPRGTLYNEQFF. CDR3 DNA sequence: TGTGCCAGCAGCTCCCCACGCGGCACACTCTACAATGAGCAGTTCTTC.

J is TRBJ2-3 and V is TRBV6-5; D is possibly TRBD2 (6 bases). Germline CDR1 MNHEY, CDR2 SVGAGI. The CDR3 loop spans 15 amino acids. Trimming stripped 6 bases from V and 6 bases from J, with 19 bases between. DNA for the CDR3: TGTGCCAGCAGGGAGGGCGGGAAGGGCCGGGATACGCAGTATTTT. As protein: CASREGGKGRDTQYF.

Worth noting for this clone: This sample includes further DNA sequences coding for the same CDR3. The chain carries TRBV5-1 and TRBJ2-2; the D is unclear. Looked up from germline, CDR1 is SGHRS and CDR2 is YFSETQ. The ends were cut back, 0 bases at V and 1 base at J, with 4 bases in the middle. This CDR3 has 14 residues. The CDR3 here is CASSLGQNTGELFF. The CDR3, as DNA: TGCGCCAGCAGCTTGGGACAGAACACCGGGGAGCTGTTTTTT.

The chain employs TRBV3-1 (or the pseudogene TRBV3-2) and TRBJ2-3, with 10 bases lining up with TRBD2. V lost 0 bases to trimming and J lost 13 bases; unmatched junction nucleotides: 7. CDR3 length equals 14 residues. Per the germline V gene, CDR1 is LGHDT and CDR2 is YNNKEL (reference sequence). The CDR3 spells CASSQEGSGRAKYF. In DNA form, the CDR3 reads TGTGCCAGCAGCCAAGAAGGGAGCGGGAGGGCCAAGTATTTT.

The chain couples TRBV30 to TRBJ1-6; tentatively, D is TRBD1 (6 bases). This CDR3 region has 16 residues. In germline, CDR1 is GTSNPN, CDR2 SVGIG (reference sequence). The V gene lost 3 bases and the J gene lost 6 bases, with 18 bases spanning the gap. CDR3 bases: TGTGCCTGGAGCCACGAGGTGGGCAGGGGTAATTCACCCCTCCACTTT. Its protein product is CAWSHEVGRGNSPLHF.

This chain links TRBV6-6 with TRBJ2-5; no definite D call. V was cut by 0 bases and J by 1 base, with 9 bases left in between. CDR1 MNHNY and CDR2 SVGAGI come from the germline V gene (reference sequence). The CDR3 loop spans 15 amino acids. This CDR3 is CASSYSRGSQETQYF. CDR3 DNA sequence: TGTGCCAGCAGTTACTCGAGAGGTAGCCAAGAGACCCAGTACTTC.

The rearrangement uses TRBV7-9 and TRBJ1-2; maybe TRBD1 (6 bases). V was shortened by 0 bases and J by 2 bases, with 13 bases between the two germline ends. Germline V CDR1 and CDR2: SEHNR, FQNEAQ (reference sequence). This CDR3 comprises 16 residues. The CDR3 region has the DNA TGTGCCAGCAGCTTAGCCCGGGACACAGGGAACTATGGCTACACCTTC. Translating gives CASSLARDTGNYGYTF.

The gene calls are TRBV7-9 and TRBJ1-5, with D possibly matching TRBD1 (5 bases). This CDR3 has 16 amino acids. Germline V gives CDR1 SEHNR, CDR2 FQNEAQ (reference sequence). The V end lost 1 base, the J end lost 7 bases, and 17 bases lay between the germline ends. The CDR3 DNA reads as TGTGCCAGCAGCTTAGGTTCGACAGCCGGGGGACAGCCCCAGCATTTT. Amino acid sequence: CASSLGSTAGGQPQHF.

This clone has ten or more counts. The chain has TRBV5-1 and TRBJ1-1; 7 bases line up with TRBD1. CDR3 length: 15 amino acids. V lost 0 bases to trimming and J lost 5 bases; unmatched junction nucleotides: 7. The germline V gene encodes CDR1 SGHRS and CDR2 YFSETQ. The CDR3 sequence is CASSLAQGTRTEAFF. CDR3 coding DNA: TGCGCCAGCAGCTTGGCACAGGGGACCAGGACTGAAGCTTTCTTT.

This chain uses TRBV10-3 with TRBJ1-2; D is unresolved. Germline CDR1 reads ENHRY; CDR2 reads SYGVKD. The CDR3 sequence is 14 residues long. Between the trimmed V and J ends, which lost 0 bases and 7 bases, there was a span of 12 bases. The DNA for the CDR3 is TGTGCCATCAGTGAGTCGGCGGGAGTAAGTGGCTACACCTTC. It yields the protein CAISESAGVSGYTF.

The V and J genes are TRBV6-1 and TRBJ2-6; weak D call: TRBD2 (7 bases). Trimming took 0 bases from V and 1 from J, leaving 19 bases between them. This CDR3 region has 20 residues. The germline gives CDR1 MNHNS, CDR2 SASEGT. This CDR3 is CASSEAPIGGRRSGANVLTF. CDR3 in DNA: TGTGCCAGCAGTGAAGCGCCGATCGGGGGGCGCAGGTCTGGGGCCAACGTCCTGACTTTC.

The gene calls are TRBV30 and TRBJ1-1; TRBD1 might be the D (5 bases). The CDR3 length is 13 residues. The V end was cut by 0 bases, the J end by 10 bases, with 15 bases between. Germline loops: CDR1 GTSNPN, CDR2 SVGIG (reference sequence). The CDR3 sequence is CAWSVLRGAGAFF. CDR3 in DNA: TGTGCCTGGAGTGTACTAAGGGGTGCTGGAGCTTTCTTT.

The rearrangement links TRBV2 to TRBJ1-5; 7 bases align to TRBD1. The length of the CDR3 is 13 residues. Trimming removed 7 bases from V and 7 bases from J; junction bases left unmatched: 7. CDR1 and CDR2 (germline): SNHLY, FYNNEI. CDR3 residues: CASKDRVAQPQHF. The DNA of the CDR3 is TGTGCCAGCAAAGACAGGGTCGCCCAGCCCCAGCATTTT. Based on the CDR3 plus reference TRBV2 and TRBJ1-5, the full variable domain is EPEVTQTPSHQVTQMGQEVILRCVPISNHLYFYWYRQILGQKVEFLVSFYNNEISEKSEIFDDQFSVERPDGSNFTLKIRSTKLEDSAMYFCASKDRVAQPQHFGDGTRLSIL.

J is TRBJ1-2 and V is TRBV5-4, with a tentative D call TRBD1 (6 bases). There are 17 residues in the CDR3. Germline lookup yields CDR1 SGHNT and CDR2 YYREEE (reference sequence). Trimming removed 1 base from V and 1 base from J, with 17 bases in between. DNA of the CDR3: TGTGCCAGCAGCTTGCCCCGCCGGGGGGGCGTTAACTATGGCTACACCTTC. Translated: CASSLPRRGGVNYGYTF. Based on the CDR3 plus reference TRBV5-4 and TRBJ1-2, the full variable domain is ETGVTQSPTHLIKTRGQQVTLRCSSQSGHNTVSWYQQALGQGPQFIFQYYREEENGRGNFPPRFSGLQFPNYSSELNVNALELDDSALYLCASSLPRRGGVNYGYTFGSGTRLTVV.

The genes are TRBV6-2 or TRBV6-3 and TRBJ1-2; D unresolved. V was cut by 4 bases and J by 6 bases, with 12 bases left in between. Germline V lookup: CDR1 MNHEY, CDR2 SVGEGT. The CDR3 extends over 13 amino acids. CDR3 in amino acids: CASSSQRVDGYTF. CDR3 sequence (DNA): TGTGCCAGCAGTTCCCAACGGGTGGATGGCTACACCTTC.

This chain joins TRBV11-2 and TRBJ2-1; 11 nucleotides align to TRBD2. V dropped 0 bases and J dropped 3; count of bases not matched to a gene: 7. The CDR3 is 18 residues long. From germline, CDR1 is SGHAT and CDR2 FQNNGV. The CDR3 bases are TGTGCCAGCAGCTTAGATCTCCTAGCGGGAGGAAGCTACAATGAGCAGTTCTTC. It yields the protein CASSLDLLAGGSYNEQFF.

The CDR3 DNA is TGTGCCAGCAGCCCCAGGACTACCTACAATGAGCAGTTCTTC. It translates to CASSPRTTYNEQFF. The V call is TRBV7-2, the J call TRBJ2-1; perhaps TRBD2 as D (6 bases). CDR1 and CDR2 (germline): SGHTA, FQGNSA. The CDR3 is 14 amino acids. The V end was cut by 5 bases, the J end by 2 bases, with 10 bases between.

This clone was detected once. Its ends do not fully match the called genes, so a read error is possible. DNA of the CDR3: TGTGCCAGCAGCCAAGGGCGCGCGGGAGCATGGATCTTC. It encodes CASSQGRAGAWIF. The V gene is TRBV3-1 (or the pseudogene TRBV3-2), the J gene TRBJ2-1; 7 positions agree with TRBD2. The V gene's germline CDR1 is LGHDT and CDR2 YNNKEL (reference sequence). The CDR3 spans 13 residues.

The chain uses TRBV9 and TRBJ2-2; D is ambiguous. Germline V lookup: CDR1 SGDLS, CDR2 YYNGEE. V gave up 7 bases and J gave up 7 bases, with 8 bases separating them. This CDR3 comprises 11 residues. The CDR3 DNA is TGTGCCAGCGGAGCTTTCGGGGAGCTGTTTTTT. Its protein product is CASGAFGELFF. Using reference TRBV9 and TRBJ2-2 for the parts outside the CDR3, the full variable domain is DSGVTQTPKHLITATGQRVTLRCSPRSGDLSVYWYQQSLDQGLQFLIQYYNGEERAKGNILERFSAQQFPDLHSELNLSSLELGDSALYFCASGAFGELFFGEGSRLTVL.

The CDR3 bases are TGTGCCAGCAGCGTAGGACTAGAGGGGTACACTGAAGCTTTCTTT. It encodes CASSVGLEGYTEAFF. The chain carries TRBV9 and TRBJ1-1; weak D call: TRBD1 (5 bases). V was shortened by 0 bases and J by 3 bases, with 12 bases between the two germline ends. The CDR3 consists of 15 residues. Germline loops: CDR1 SGDLS, CDR2 YYNGEE.